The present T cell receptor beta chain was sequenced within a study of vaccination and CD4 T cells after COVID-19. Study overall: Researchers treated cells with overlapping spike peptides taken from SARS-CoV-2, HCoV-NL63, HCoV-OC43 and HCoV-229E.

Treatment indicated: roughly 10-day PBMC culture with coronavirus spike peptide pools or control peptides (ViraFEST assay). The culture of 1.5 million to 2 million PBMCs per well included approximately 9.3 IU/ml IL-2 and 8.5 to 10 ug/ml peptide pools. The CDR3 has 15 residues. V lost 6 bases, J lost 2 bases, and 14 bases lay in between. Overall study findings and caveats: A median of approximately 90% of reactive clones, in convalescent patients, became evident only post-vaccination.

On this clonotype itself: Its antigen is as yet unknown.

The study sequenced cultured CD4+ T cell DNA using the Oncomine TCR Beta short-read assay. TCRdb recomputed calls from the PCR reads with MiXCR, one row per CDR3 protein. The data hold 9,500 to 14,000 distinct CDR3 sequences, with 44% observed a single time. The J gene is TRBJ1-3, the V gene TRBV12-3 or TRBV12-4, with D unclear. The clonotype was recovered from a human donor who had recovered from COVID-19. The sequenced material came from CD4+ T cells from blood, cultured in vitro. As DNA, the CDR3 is TGTGCCAGCAGAAGGACGATAAACCCTGGAAACACCATATATTTT. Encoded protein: CASRRTINPGNTIYF.